This is a list of T cell receptor beta chains from one sample in a study of shared clonotypes between healthy human individuals. Clones were read by immunoSEQ multiplex PCR, and TCRdb kept only the in-frame ones, dropping some. The data show millions of clones, roughly 92% seen once. Sequencing was carried out using naive CD4+ T cells sorted from blood. The receptors shown here come from a man aged 18 to 30 in good health. Both conserved end residues are part of each CDR3. The D gene is left open where the match is weak. Some rows mark clone size as missing; the rest say once, few, many or name a class of expanded clone.

V: TRBV29-1
size: few
D: -
J: TRBJ1-5
DNA: TGCAGCGTTGAAGATCCAGGAAACAATCAGCCCCAGCATTTT
CDR3: CSVEDPGNNQPQHF

V: TRBV15
size: once
D: TRBD1
J: TRBJ2-4
DNA: TGTGCCACCAGCAACCGGGACAGGGGGCCTATTGGGTTGGCCAAAAACATTCAGTACTTC
CDR3: CATSNRDRGPIGLAKNIQYF

V: TRBV19
size: -
D: -
J: TRBJ1-5
DNA: TGTGCCAGTAGATCAGAGGGGGTTAGCAATCAGCCCCAGCATTTT
CDR3: CASRSEGVSNQPQHF

V: TRBV11-3
size: -
D: -
J: TRBJ2-6
DNA: TGTGCCAGCAGCTTAGGGGGATACTTGACACTTAGTGGGGCCAACGTCCTGACTTTC
CDR3: CASSLGGYLTLSGANVLTF

V: TRBV5-4
size: -
D: TRBD1
J: TRBJ2-2
DNA: TGTGCCAGCAGCTCCAAGGGACAGGGGGTCGGGGAGCTGTTTTTT
CDR3: CASSSKGQGVGELFF

V: TRBV19
size: -
D: -
J: TRBJ2-7
DNA: TGTGCCAGCGCCGACGTGGCGGGGGCTTACGAGCAGTACTTC
CDR3: CASADVAGAYEQYF

V: TRBV5-6
size: -
D: -
J: TRBJ2-3
DNA: TGTGCCAGCGCCCCTTCGCGGGGCACAGATACGCAGTATTTT
CDR3: CASAPSRGTDTQYF

V: TRBV7-9
size: -
D: -
J: TRBJ2-7
DNA: TGTGCCAGCAGCCGTCCAGGGTCGGCCTACGAGCAGTACTTC
CDR3: CASSRPGSAYEQYF

V: TRBV21-1
size: -
D: -
J: TRBJ2-3
DNA: TGTGCCAGCACCTTGACTGAGTCGCCTAGCGGGAGAATAGATACGCAGTATTTT
CDR3: CASTLTESPSGRIDTQYF

V: TRBV27
size: -
D: TRBD2
J: TRBJ2-7
DNA: TGTGCCAGCAGTTTATACGGGAGGAACGAGCAGTACTTC
CDR3: CASSLYGRNEQYF

V: TRBV19
size: -
D: -
J: TRBJ2-5
DNA: TGTGCCAGTAGTGGAGGTCGGGGGGAGACCCAGTACTTC
CDR3: CASSGGRGETQYF

V: TRBV7-8
size: -
D: -
J: TRBJ1-2
DNA: TGTGCCAGCAGCCCAGCTGGGACGGCCACCCATGGCTACACCTTC
CDR3: CASSPAGTATHGYTF

V: TRBV21-1
size: -
D: -
J: TRBJ1-5
DNA: TGTGCCAGCAGCACGGGACAGGGAGGACAGCCCCAGCATTTT
CDR3: CASSTGQGGQPQHF

V: TRBV6-5
size: -
D: -
J: TRBJ2-7
DNA: TGTGCCAGCAGCCGCGGCGGGACGGCTGATTACGAGCAGTACTTC
CDR3: CASSRGGTADYEQYF

V: TRBV14
size: -
D: TRBD2
J: TRBJ2-5
DNA: TGTGCCAGCAGCCCCTCGGGGGGGGCCCAAGAGACCCAGTACTTC
CDR3: CASSPSGGAQETQYF

V: TRBV6-6
size: -
D: -
J: TRBJ1-3
DNA: TGTGCCAGCAGTTCACCTGGACCCTACTCTGGAAACACCATATATTTT
CDR3: CASSSPGPYSGNTIYF

V: TRBV29-1
size: -
D: TRBD1
J: TRBJ1-1
DNA: TGCAGCGGGGGACAGGTTGCGGACTTGAACACTGAAGCTTTCTTT
CDR3: CSGGQVADLNTEAFF

V: TRBV5-5
size: -
D: TRBD1
J: TRBJ1-1
DNA: TGTGCCAGCAGCACCTGGACAGGATCACAAGCTTTCTTT
CDR3: CASSTWTGSQAFF

V: TRBV6-6
size: -
D: -
J: TRBJ2-3
DNA: TGTGCCAGCACCCGACAGGACACAGATACGCAGTATTTT
CDR3: CASTRQDTDTQYF

V: TRBV5-1
size: once
D: -
J: TRBJ2-2
DNA: TGCGCCAGCAGCCCCTGGGCAGGCGCCGACACCGGGGAGCTGTTTTTT
CDR3: CASSPWAGADTGELFF

V: TRBV4-1
size: -
D: -
J: TRBJ2-5
DNA: TGCGCCAGCAGCCAGGTAGCCTCCTTCCAAGAGACCCAGTACTTC
CDR3: CASSQVASFQETQYF

V: TRBV7-2
size: -
D: TRBD2
J: TRBJ2-3
DNA: TGTGCCAGCAGCTTAGCGACTAGCGGGGGGAACACAGATACGCAGTATTTT
CDR3: CASSLATSGGNTDTQYF

V: TRBV27
size: -
D: TRBD1
J: TRBJ2-7
DNA: TGTGCCAGCAGTTGGGTGGTAGGGGGCAACGAGCAGTACTTC
CDR3: CASSWVVGGNEQYF

V: TRBV5-1
size: -
D: -
J: TRBJ1-1
DNA: TGCGCCAGCAGCTCTCGGGCCAGCAGGACTGAAGCTTTCTTT
CDR3: CASSSRASRTEAFF

V: TRBV7-2
size: -
D: -
J: TRBJ2-7
DNA: TGTGCCAGCAGCTTAGCGCAGACAGCCTACGAGCAGTACTTC
CDR3: CASSLAQTAYEQYF

V: TRBV9
size: -
D: TRBD2
J: TRBJ2-1
DNA: TGTGCCAGCAGCGTTTCTAGCGGGGGGGCCAATGAGCAGTTCTTC
CDR3: CASSVSSGGANEQFF

V: TRBV27
size: -
D: -
J: TRBJ2-4
DNA: TGTGCCAGCAGTACCGGGGGGAGGGGACAAGCCAAAAACATTCAGTACTTC
CDR3: CASSTGGRGQAKNIQYF

V: TRBV25-1
size: -
D: -
J: TRBJ1-5
DNA: TGTGCCAGCAGTGTTGGGTTTAATCAGCCCCAGCATTTT
CDR3: CASSVGFNQPQHF

V: TRBV28
size: -
D: -
J: TRBJ1-5
DNA: TGTGCCAGCAGTGGAAGAGCTCTAAATCAGCCCCAGCATTTT
CDR3: CASSGRALNQPQHF

V: TRBV10-3
size: -
D: -
J: TRBJ2-7
DNA: TGTGCCATCTCCCATGCCTCGGACTCCTACGAGCAGTACTTC
CDR3: CAISHASDSYEQYF